This T cell receptor (beta chain) was recorded in a study of blood T cell repertoires in COVID-19. Study information: From the United States, Italy and Spain came samples of acute and convalescent COVID-19.

The V end lost 2 bases, the J end lost 7 bases, and 9 bases lay between the germline ends. Germline CDR1 MNHEY, CDR2 SMNVEV (reference sequence). The length of the CDR3 is 13 residues. Profiled with immunoSEQ multiplex PCR; TCRdb holds only in-frame clones, not every one. The table lists under 300,000 clones, 80% to 90% of them singletons. The source is a woman in her fifties or sixties who had recovered from COVID-19. The genes are TRBV27 and TRBJ2-4; tentatively, D is TRBD1 (5 bases). The sample comprised peripheral blood. The CDR3 protein is CASSLTRGNIQYF. The CDR3 DNA is TGTGCCAGCAGTTTAACAAGGGGCAACATTCAGTACTTC.